This is a list of T cell receptor beta chains from one sample in a study of CD8+ T cells in alopecia areata. Clones were sequenced by immunoSEQ multiplex PCR, and TCRdb holds only the in-frame ones, with some missing. The sample has 140,000 to 150,000 clones, around three fifths seen once. Sample: CD4+ T cells sorted from blood, taken at week 0. The receptor source for this set is a human donor with alopecia areata. CDR3s leave out the opening cysteine and the closing phenylalanine or tryptophan.

TRBV10-3	TRBJ2-7	AITTTSGMAGEQY
TRBV30	TRBJ2-5	AISGGTETQY
TRBV20-1	TRBJ1-1	SAYEGVAF
TRBV2	TRBJ1-2	ASSETGQLYGYT
TRBV18	TRBJ2-6	ASSRDMVGANVLT
TRBV25-1	TRBJ2-7	ASSDTGTSGLEQY
TRBV19	TRBJ2-5	ASSTPGSAETQY
TRBV5-6	TRBJ1-6	ASSPWTGENNSPLH
TRBV2	TRBJ1-5	ASRTDRNQPQH
TRBV5-1	TRBJ2-7	ASSLGGISTYEQY
TRBV4-2	TRBJ2-7	ASSQGATVTLYEQY
TRBV7-7	TRBJ2-1	ASSAPGHHEQF
TRBV7-9	TRBJ1-2	ASSLEVHSTGYT
TRBV29-1	TRBJ2-5	SQSRGVRGETQY
TRBV29-1	TRBJ1-2	SARQGAWDGYT